Below, 31 T cell receptor beta chains from the same sample are listed, as sequenced in a study of beta chain features in type 1 diabetes (dated by TCRdb to 2017 to 2018). The library was built by means of the immunoSEQ multiplex PCR assay. All of the isolated RNA was reverse transcribed with the High Capacity cDNA Reverse Transcription Kit, so expressed TCRB transcripts were sequenced. Drawn from immuneACCESS, this table holds only the in-frame rearrangements with V and J called that TCRdb kept. Clones are partly lost; checked studies trace under half to an unresolved V gene and leave the rest unexplained. Counted in this sample were 810,000 or so clones; 17% of them appeared once. 0.023% of the sample is in the top ten clones. Material for sequencing was naive CD4+ T cells from blood. The sample's cell subset or site label is to be understood as: true naive CD4+ T cells. These receptors all come from a woman in her late teens or twenties in good health.

This chain connects TRBV15 to TRBJ2-5; TRBD2 agrees at 13 bases. This CDR3 region has 17 residues. The germline CDR1 and CDR2 sequences are LNHNV and YYDKDF (reference sequence). V shed 3 bases, J shed 2 bases, and the junction held 6 bases outside the gene matches. The chain's CDR3 is CATSSGLAGVLQETQYF. DNA of the CDR3: TGTGCCACCAGCAGTGGACTAGCGGGAGTACTACAAGAGACCCAGTACTTC. The variable domain in full, completed from reference TRBV15 and TRBJ2-5, reads DAMVIQNPRYQVTQFGKPVTLSCSQTLNHNVMYWYQQKSSQAPKLLFHYYDKDFNNEADTPDNFQSRRPNTSFCFLDIRSPGLGDTAMYLCATSSGLAGVLQETQYFGPGTRLLVL.

This clone was counted a few times. The chain is built from TRBV7-8 and TRBJ2-7, with 13 nucleotides matching TRBD2. Germline trimming cut 3 bases from V and 3 bases from J; bases unmatched to any gene: 5. This CDR3 region has 16 residues. Germline V gives CDR1 SGHVS, CDR2 FQNEAQ. The CDR3: CASSLGWTSGSYEQYF. The CDR3 nucleotides read TGTGCCAGCAGCTTGGGTTGGACTAGCGGGAGCTACGAGCAGTACTTC.

A few counts support this clone. CDR3 nucleotide sequence: TGTGCCAGCAGTCGCGGACAGCCCTATGGCTACACCTTC. Residues: CASSRGQPYGYTF. The chain uses TRBV28 and TRBJ1-2, with D perhaps TRBD1 (6 bases). Germline V gene lookup returns CDR1 MDHEN and CDR2 SYDVKM. CDR3 size: 13 residues. Trimming removed 5 bases from V and 4 bases from J, with 11 bases in between.

This clone was seen a few times. The rearrangement links TRBV5-1 to TRBJ2-5, with D possibly matching TRBD1 (5 bases). The germline gives CDR1 SGHRS, CDR2 YFSETQ. Trimming removed 4 bases from V and 7 bases from J, with 8 bases in between. The CDR3 is made up of 11 amino acids. As DNA, the CDR3 is TGCGCCAGCAGCCAGCAGGGGACCCAGTACTTC. This gives the protein CASSQQGTQYF.

Only a few counts were recorded for this clone. This CDR3 is CASSLGEGEKLFF. CDR3 bases: TGTGCCAGCAGCTTAGGGGAGGGGGAAAAACTGTTTTTT. The chain recombines TRBV11-2 with TRBJ1-4; perhaps TRBD1 as D (5 bases). The CDR3 totals 13 residues. CDR1 and CDR2 from the germline V gene are SGHAT and FQNNGV. Trimming removed 1 base at V and 8 bases at J, with 8 bases between.

The chain has TRBV6-5 and TRBJ1-2; TRBD1 is a possible D gene (5 bases). The germline V and J ends were trimmed by 5 bases and 8 bases, with 15 bases remaining between them. Germline V gene data show CDR1 as MNHEY and CDR2 as SVGAGI. This CDR3 contains 13 residues. CDR3 sequence (DNA): TGTGCCAGCAGTCGGATAGGGGTTATGGGCTACACCTTC. Its translation is CASSRIGVMGYTF.

The sample holds a few counts of this clone. The chain couples TRBV6-5 to TRBJ1-2, with D possibly matching TRBD1 (5 bases). The CDR3 has 15 amino acids. Germline V gene data show CDR1 as MNHEY and CDR2 as SVGAGI. The ends were cut back, 0 bases at V and 4 bases at J, with 12 bases in the middle. The CDR3: CASSYSTTGLYGYTF. In nucleotides, the CDR3 is TGTGCCAGCAGTTACTCGACAACGGGACTCTATGGCTACACCTTC.

This clone was seen a handful of times. A junction end diverges from the germline sequence, so it may reflect a read error. The same CDR3 can be traced to other DNA sequences in this sample. This sequence joins TRBV7-7 and TRBJ2-5; a weak D match, TRBD2 (6 bases). CDR1 and CDR2 (germline): SSHAT, FNYEAQ (reference sequence). This CDR3 comprises 13 residues. This CDR3 reads CASSPPGGETQYF. The CDR3 nucleotides read TGTGCTAGCAGCCCGCCCGGAGGGGAGACCCAGTACTTC.

This clone was detected a few times. The chain recombines TRBV7-8 with TRBJ2-7; 7 bases match TRBD1. Germline V lookup: CDR1 SGHVS, CDR2 FQNEAQ. Trimming cost V 2 bases and J 0 bases; bases outside gene matches: 16. This CDR3 is 19 amino acids long. CDR3 sequence reads: CASSLRGLVESLSSYEQYF. CDR3 bases: TGTGCCAGCAGCTTAAGGGGGCTAGTGGAGTCCCTGAGCTCCTACGAGCAGTACTTC.

This clone was found a few times. The CDR3 DNA sequence: TGCAGCGTCGCAACGGCGGGGGCGAACACCGGGGAGCTGTTTTTT. It specifies CSVATAGANTGELFF. V and J are TRBV29-1 and TRBJ2-2, with 7 bases lining up with TRBD2. The CDR3 extends over 15 amino acids. After removal of 6 bases from V and 0 bases from J, the junction contained 7 bases not matched to a gene. Germline V gene sequence: CDR1 SQVTM, CDR2 ANQGSEA.

Regarding this clone: No DNA is shown, since the ends of the CDR3 on it are uncertain; the CDR3 is the one TCRdb lists. The rearrangement links TRBV7-2 to TRBJ2-3. The germline gives CDR1 SGHTA, CDR2 FQGNSA. The CDR3 length is 15 residues, termini included. The CDR3 protein is CASSFFGPGTDTQYF.

This rearrangement joins TRBV27 to TRBJ1-5; 8 nucleotides agree with TRBD1. CDR1 is MNHEY, CDR2 SMNVEV, per germline (reference sequence). The CDR3 contains 13 residues. The V gene end was trimmed by 4 bases and the J gene end by 8 bases; junction bases not matched to a gene: 4. The CDR3 is CASSWTGLEPQHF. The CDR3 nucleotides read TGTGCCAGCAGTTGGACAGGGTTGGAGCCCCAGCATTTT.

J is TRBJ1-1 and V is TRBV29-1; 9 bases fit TRBD1. Germline V gene data show CDR1 as SQVTM and CDR2 as ANQGSEA. CDR3 length: 15 amino acids. Unmatched junction bases numbered 8, after V lost 0 bases and J lost 6 bases. The CDR3 region has the DNA TGCAGCGTTGAAGACACAGGGGGCGGAAGGGCTGAAGCTTTCTTT. As protein: CSVEDTGGGRAEAFF.

The gene calls are TRBV28 and TRBJ2-7; 7 nucleotides match TRBD1. The V gene end was trimmed by 4 bases and the J gene end by 0 bases; junction bases not matched to a gene: 3. The CDR3 contains 14 residues. Germline lookup yields CDR1 MDHEN and CDR2 SYDVKM. The CDR3 is CASSSGQSSYEQYF. In nucleotides, the CDR3 is TGTGCCAGCAGTTCGGGACAGAGCTCCTACGAGCAGTACTTC.

V is TRBV20-1 and J is TRBJ2-7; a possible D gene is TRBD2 (5 bases). This CDR3 region has 11 residues. Per germline, CDR1 DFQATT and CDR2 SNEGSKA (reference sequence). V lost 7 bases, J lost 1 base, and 8 bases lay in between. For the CDR3, the DNA is TGCAGTGGGAGCGGATCCTACGAGCAGTACTTC. This codes for CSGSGSYEQYF.

This clone was seen a handful of times. The chain joins TRBV2 to TRBJ2-6; D gene uncertain. The CDR3 runs to 14 residues. Germline V gives CDR1 SNHLY, CDR2 FYNNEI. V dropped 3 bases and J dropped 2 bases, with 5 bases sitting between them. The CDR3 DNA follows: TGTGCCAGCAGTGAGAATACTGGGGCCAACGTCCTGACTTTC. Translation gives CASSENTGANVLTF.

This clone occurred a few times. The J gene is TRBJ2-1, the V gene TRBV15; D may be TRBD2 (6 bases). Trimming took off 8 bases at V and 4 bases at J, with 18 bases between the two ends. The CDR3 has 15 amino acids. Germline CDR1 and CDR2: LNHNV and YYDKDF (reference sequence). This chain's CDR3 is CATGTKRVSYNEQFF. The CDR3 DNA reads as TGTGCCACCGGAACGAAGCGGGTTTCGTACAATGAGCAGTTCTTC. The full variable domain, rest sourced from reference TRBV15 and TRBJ2-1, is DAMVIQNPRYQVTQFGKPVTLSCSQTLNHNVMYWYQQKSSQAPKLLFHYYDKDFNNEADTPDNFQSRRPNTSFCFLDIRSPGLGDTAMYLCATGTKRVSYNEQFFGPGTRLTVL.

The chain is built from TRBV5-1 and TRBJ1-2; no reliable D call. Germline-derived CDR1 and CDR2 are SGHRS and YFSETQ. The CDR3 contains 14 residues. The germline V and J ends were trimmed by 0 bases and 4 bases, with 10 bases remaining between them. This CDR3 reads CASSLGGNSYGYTF. The CDR3 nucleotides are TGCGCCAGCAGCTTGGGGGGAAACTCCTATGGCTACACCTTC.

This sequence joins TRBV4-2 and TRBJ1-1, with TRBD1 matching over 7 bases. The CDR3 totals 14 residues. The germline CDR1 and CDR2 sequences are LGHNA and YNFKEQ. V was pared by 3 bases and J by 5 bases, with 6 bases of the junction left unmatched. This CDR3 is CASSQDRSTTEAFF. The CDR3 DNA reads as TGTGCCAGCAGCCAGGACAGGTCTACGACTGAAGCTTTCTTT.

In this sample, this clone turned up a few times. Within the sample, other DNA sequences also encode this same CDR3. The chain combines TRBV28 with TRBJ2-3; D is uncertain. The CDR3 spans 12 residues. V was cut by 4 bases and J by 3 bases, with 5 bases left in between. Germline V gene lookup returns CDR1 MDHEN and CDR2 SYDVKM. CDR3 region: CASSSGTDTQYF. CDR3 coding DNA: TGTGCCAGCAGTTCCGGGACAGATACGCAGTATTTT.

V is TRBV7-9 and J is TRBJ2-3, with D perhaps TRBD2 (6 bases). The CDR3 covers 14 residues. Trimming shortened V by 5 bases and J by 2 bases, and 11 bases separated the two germline ends. Germline V gene sequence: CDR1 SEHNR, CDR2 FQNEAQ (reference sequence). CDR3 protein: CASSKRDSTDTQYF. CDR3 bases: TGTGCCAGCAGCAAACGGGACTCCACAGATACGCAGTATTTT.

Only a few counts were recorded for this clone. The rearrangement joins TRBV28 to TRBJ1-1; a possible D gene is TRBD1 (5 bases). Germline V gene data show CDR1 as MDHEN and CDR2 as SYDVKM. There are 14 residues in the CDR3. Trimming stripped 0 bases from V and 6 bases from J, with 11 bases between. The CDR3 region is CASSLWPGFSEAFF. The CDR3 DNA reads TGTGCCAGCAGTTTATGGCCAGGGTTCTCTGAAGCTTTCTTT.

Only a few counts were recorded for this clone. The chain combines TRBV7-2 with TRBJ2-2, with TRBD2 matching over 7 bases. Germline lookup yields CDR1 SGHTA and CDR2 FQGNSA. The CDR3 runs 13 residues. The V segment lost 4 bases and the J segment 7 bases; nucleotides outside the gene matches: 3. The CDR3 loop reads CASSSLAGGELFF. The CDR3 DNA follows: TGTGCCAGCAGCTCTTTAGCGGGCGGGGAGCTGTTTTTT.

V gene TRBV5-4 combines with J gene TRBJ2-2; 12 bases align to TRBD2. The CDR3 runs to 17 residues. The germline CDR1 and CDR2 sequences are SGHNT and YYREEE (reference sequence). After removal of 2 bases from V and 3 bases from J, the junction contained 5 bases not matched to a gene. Here the CDR3 reads CASSFRASGRDTGELFF. CDR3 nucleotide sequence: TGTGCCAGCAGCTTCAGGGCTAGCGGGAGGGACACCGGGGAGCTGTTTTTT.

The rearrangement links TRBV29-1 to TRBJ1-2; D is undetermined. The germline V gene encodes CDR1 SQVTM and CDR2 ANQGSEA. This CDR3 has 10 amino acids. Trimming pared 4 bases from V and 5 bases from J, leaving 5 bases between. The CDR3 sequence is CSVGGYGYTF. CDR3 in DNA: TGCAGCGTTGGCGGATATGGCTACACCTTC.

The chain carries TRBV28 and TRBJ2-7; no reliable D call. The CDR3 spans 16 residues. V was cut by 5 bases and J by 2 bases, with 19 bases left in between. CDR1 and CDR2 (germline): MDHEN, SYDVKM. The CDR3 here is CASSPLSGGLTYEQYF. Here the CDR3 DNA reads TGTGCCAGCAGTCCCTTATCTGGTGGGTTGACCTACGAGCAGTACTTC.

CDR3 sequence (DNA): TGTGCCAGCAGTCTAGCTGCCGGGCAGGAGACCCAGTACTTC. Translation gives CASSLAAGQETQYF. V gene TRBV7-2 combines with J gene TRBJ2-5; TRBD2 is a possible D gene (5 bases). Looked up from germline, CDR1 is SGHTA and CDR2 is FQGNSA. There are 14 residues in the CDR3. Trimming pared 6 bases from V and 5 bases from J, leaving 16 bases between.

V gene TRBV28 combines with J gene TRBJ1-5; 7 bases map to TRBD1. The germline V gene has CDR1 MDHEN and CDR2 SYDVKM. This CDR3 is built from 14 residues. The junction had 8 bases not matched to a gene; V was cut back by 6 bases and J by 6 bases. The CDR3 reads CASRSPGGGQPQHF. CDR3 bases: TGTGCCAGCAGATCTCCAGGGGGTGGTCAGCCCCAGCATTTT.

This clone was seen a handful of times. The chain uses TRBV6-5 and TRBJ1-5, with TRBD1 identical over 8 bases. With 6 bases clipped from V and 3 bases from J, the junction kept 7 bases outside the gene matches. The CDR3 extends over 15 amino acids. Germline CDR1 MNHEY, CDR2 SVGAGI. The CDR3 DNA reads TGTGCCAGCAGGGGTCAGGGGGCATCCAATCAGCCCCAGCATTTT. Residues: CASRGQGASNQPQHF.

The chain uses TRBV28 and TRBJ2-2, with D possibly being TRBD2 (5 bases). This CDR3 has 16 residues. Trimming removed 3 bases at V and 2 bases at J, with 13 bases between. The germline V gene encodes CDR1 MDHEN and CDR2 SYDVKM. The CDR3: CASSFRSLGNTGELFF. The CDR3, as DNA: TGTGCCAGCAGTTTCAGATCACTAGGTAACACCGGGGAGCTGTTTTTT.

This clone was counted between two and nine times. The chain is built from TRBV6-6 and TRBJ2-2, with a weak D call TRBD2 (5 bases). Germline CDR1 and CDR2: MNHNY and SVGAGI (reference sequence). The V gene lost 2 bases and the J gene lost 6 bases, with 10 bases spanning the gap. This CDR3 comprises 14 residues. For the CDR3, the DNA is TGTGCCAGCAGTTACAGGGAGATAGCCGGGGAGCTGTTTTTT. Translating it yields CASSYREIAGELFF.